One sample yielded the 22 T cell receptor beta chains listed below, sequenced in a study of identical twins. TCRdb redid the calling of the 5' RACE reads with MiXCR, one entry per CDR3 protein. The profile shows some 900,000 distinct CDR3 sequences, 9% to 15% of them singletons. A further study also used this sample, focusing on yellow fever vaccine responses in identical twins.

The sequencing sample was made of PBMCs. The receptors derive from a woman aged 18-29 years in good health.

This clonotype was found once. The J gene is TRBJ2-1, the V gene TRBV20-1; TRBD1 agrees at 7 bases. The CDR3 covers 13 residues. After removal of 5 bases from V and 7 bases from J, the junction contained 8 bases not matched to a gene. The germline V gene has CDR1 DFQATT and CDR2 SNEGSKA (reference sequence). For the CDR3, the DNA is TGCAGTGCTGGGGGACAGTGGAAGAATGAGCAGTTCTTC. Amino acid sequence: CSAGGQWKNEQFF.

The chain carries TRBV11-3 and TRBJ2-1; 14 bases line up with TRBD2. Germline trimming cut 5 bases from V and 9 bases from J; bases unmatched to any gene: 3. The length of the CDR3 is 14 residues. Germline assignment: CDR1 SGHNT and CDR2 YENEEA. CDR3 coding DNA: TGTGCCAGCAGCCCGGGGACTAGCGGGGGTGAGCAGTTCTTC. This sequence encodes CASSPGTSGGEQFF.

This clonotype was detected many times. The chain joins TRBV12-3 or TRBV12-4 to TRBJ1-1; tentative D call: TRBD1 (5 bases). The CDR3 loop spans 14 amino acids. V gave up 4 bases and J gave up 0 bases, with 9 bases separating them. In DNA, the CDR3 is TGTGCCAGCAGTTATACAGGAGTGAACACTGAAGCTTTCTTT. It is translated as CASSYTGVNTEAFF.

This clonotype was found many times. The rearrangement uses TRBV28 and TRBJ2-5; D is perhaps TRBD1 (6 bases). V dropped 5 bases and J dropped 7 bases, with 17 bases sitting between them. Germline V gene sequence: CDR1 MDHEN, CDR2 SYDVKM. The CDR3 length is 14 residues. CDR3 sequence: CASSTGPHVGTQYF. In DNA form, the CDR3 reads TGTGCCAGCAGTACAGGGCCCCATGTGGGGACCCAGTACTTC.

CDR3 DNA sequence: TGCAGTGCTAGTCGCGGACTAGCGCTCGAGCAGTACTTC. Its translation is CSASRGLALEQYF. The chain employs TRBV20-1 and TRBJ2-7; 9 bases map to TRBD2. V lost 3 bases to trimming and J lost 6 bases; unmatched junction nucleotides: 6. Germline V gives CDR1 DFQATT, CDR2 SNEGSKA (reference sequence). The CDR3 has 13 residues.

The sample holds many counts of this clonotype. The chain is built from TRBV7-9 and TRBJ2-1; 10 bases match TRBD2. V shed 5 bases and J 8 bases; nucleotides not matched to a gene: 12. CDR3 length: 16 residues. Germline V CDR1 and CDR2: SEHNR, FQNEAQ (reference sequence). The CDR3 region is CASSPSILAGRHEQFF. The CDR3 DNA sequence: TGTGCCAGCAGCCCATCAATACTAGCGGGGAGGCATGAGCAGTTCTTC.

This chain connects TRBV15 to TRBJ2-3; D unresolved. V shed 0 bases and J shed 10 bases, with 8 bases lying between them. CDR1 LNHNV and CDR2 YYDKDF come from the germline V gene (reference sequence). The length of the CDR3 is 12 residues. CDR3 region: CATSRDGIAQYF. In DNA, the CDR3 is TGTGCCACCAGCAGAGATGGGATCGCGCAGTATTTT. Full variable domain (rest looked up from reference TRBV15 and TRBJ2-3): DAMVIQNPRYQVTQFGKPVTLSCSQTLNHNVMYWYQQKSSQAPKLLFHYYDKDFNNEADTPDNFQSRRPNTSFCFLDIRSPGLGDTAMYLCATSRDGIAQYFGPGTRLTVL.

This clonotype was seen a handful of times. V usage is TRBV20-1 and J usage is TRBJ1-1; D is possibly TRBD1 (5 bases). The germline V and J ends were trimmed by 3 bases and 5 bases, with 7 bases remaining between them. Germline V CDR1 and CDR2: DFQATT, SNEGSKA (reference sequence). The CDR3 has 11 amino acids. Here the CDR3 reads CSARWGTEAFF. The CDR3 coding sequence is TGCAGTGCTAGGTGGGGGACTGAAGCTTTCTTT.

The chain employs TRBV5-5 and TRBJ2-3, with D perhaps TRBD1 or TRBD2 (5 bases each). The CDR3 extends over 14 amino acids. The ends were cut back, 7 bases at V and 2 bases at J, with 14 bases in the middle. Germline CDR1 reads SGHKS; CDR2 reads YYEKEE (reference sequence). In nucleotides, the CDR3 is TGTGCCAGCGAGAGAGGGACGGCCACAGATACGCAGTATTTT. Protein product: CASERGTATDTQYF. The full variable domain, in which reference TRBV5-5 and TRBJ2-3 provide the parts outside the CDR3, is DAGVTQSPTHLIKTRGQQVTLRCSPISGHKSVSWYQQVLGQGPQFIFQYYEKEERGRGNFPDRFSARQFPNYSSELNVNALLLGDSALYLCASERGTATDTQYFGPGTRLTVL.

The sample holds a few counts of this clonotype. The CDR3 loop is CASSLLPTGGYEQFF. In nucleotides, the CDR3 is TGTGCCAGCAGCTTACTCCCGACAGGGGGATATGAGCAGTTCTTC. This chain uses TRBV11-2 with TRBJ2-1; 9 nucleotides match TRBD1. V was pared by 2 bases and J by 8 bases, with 7 bases of the junction left unmatched. Germline loops: CDR1 SGHAT, CDR2 FQNNGV. CDR3 length: 15 residues.

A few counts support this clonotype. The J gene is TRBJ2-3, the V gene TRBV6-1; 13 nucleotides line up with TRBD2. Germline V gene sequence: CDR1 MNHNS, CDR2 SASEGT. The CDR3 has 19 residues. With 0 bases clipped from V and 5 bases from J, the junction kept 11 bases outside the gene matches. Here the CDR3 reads CASSEALLLAGGLGDTQYF. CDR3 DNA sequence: TGTGCCAGCAGTGAAGCGCTTCTACTAGCGGGAGGGTTGGGAGATACGCAGTATTTT.

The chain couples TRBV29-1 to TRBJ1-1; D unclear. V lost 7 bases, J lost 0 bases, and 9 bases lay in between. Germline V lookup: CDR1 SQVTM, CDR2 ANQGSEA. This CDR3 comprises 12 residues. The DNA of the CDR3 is TGCAGCGGTATGGACTTGAACACTGAAGCTTTCTTT. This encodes CSGMDLNTEAFF. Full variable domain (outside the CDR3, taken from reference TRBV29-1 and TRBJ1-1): SAVISQKPSRDICQRGTSLTIQCQVDSQVTMMFWYRQQPGQSLTLIATANQGSEATYESGFVIDKFPISRPNLTFSTLTVSNMSPEDSSIYLCSGMDLNTEAFFGQGTRLTVV.

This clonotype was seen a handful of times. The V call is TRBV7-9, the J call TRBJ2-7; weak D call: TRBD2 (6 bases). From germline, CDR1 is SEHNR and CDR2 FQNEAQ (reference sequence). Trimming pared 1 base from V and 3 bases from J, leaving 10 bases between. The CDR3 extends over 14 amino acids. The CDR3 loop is CASSLDLSGYEQYF. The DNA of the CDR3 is TGTGCCAGCAGCTTAGATCTTAGCGGCTACGAGCAGTACTTC.

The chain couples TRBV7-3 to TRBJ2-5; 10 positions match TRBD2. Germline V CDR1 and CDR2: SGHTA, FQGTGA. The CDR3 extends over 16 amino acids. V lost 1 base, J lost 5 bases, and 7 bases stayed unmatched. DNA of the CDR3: TGTGCCAGCAGCTTAAACCCCGGGACTAGCGCGGAGACCCAGTACTTC. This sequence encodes CASSLNPGTSAETQYF.

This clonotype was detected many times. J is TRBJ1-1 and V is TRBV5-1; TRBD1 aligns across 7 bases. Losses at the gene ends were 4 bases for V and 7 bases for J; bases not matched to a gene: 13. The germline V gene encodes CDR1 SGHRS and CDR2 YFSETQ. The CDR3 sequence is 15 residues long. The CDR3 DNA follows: TGCGCCAGCAGCGTCCGACAGGGTTTTCTCGATGAAGCTTTCTTT. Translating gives CASSVRQGFLDEAFF.

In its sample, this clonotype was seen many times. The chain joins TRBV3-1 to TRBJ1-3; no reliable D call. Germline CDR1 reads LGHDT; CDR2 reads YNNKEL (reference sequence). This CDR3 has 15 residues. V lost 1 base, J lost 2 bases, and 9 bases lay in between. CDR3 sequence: CASSQGLGAGNTIYF. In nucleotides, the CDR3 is TGTGCCAGCAGCCAAGGCCTAGGCGCTGGAAACACCATATATTTT.

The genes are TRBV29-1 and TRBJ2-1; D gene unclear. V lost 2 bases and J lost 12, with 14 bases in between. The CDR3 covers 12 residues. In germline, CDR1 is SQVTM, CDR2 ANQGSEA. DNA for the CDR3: TGCAGCGTTGAAAGTGCCCGGTCGTGGCAGTTCTTC. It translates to CSVESARSWQFF.

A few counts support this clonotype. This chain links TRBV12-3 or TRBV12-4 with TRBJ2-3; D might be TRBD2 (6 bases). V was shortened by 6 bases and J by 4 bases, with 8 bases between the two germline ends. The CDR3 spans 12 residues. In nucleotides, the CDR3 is TGTGCCAGCAGGCGGGGCCCAGATACGCAGTATTTT. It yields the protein CASRRGPDTQYF.

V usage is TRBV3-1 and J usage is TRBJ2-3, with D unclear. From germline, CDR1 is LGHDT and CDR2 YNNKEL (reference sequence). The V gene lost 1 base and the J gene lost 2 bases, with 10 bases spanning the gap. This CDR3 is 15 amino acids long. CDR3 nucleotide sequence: TGTGCCAGCAGCCAAGGGGGTACCCCCACAGATACGCAGTATTTT. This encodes CASSQGGTPTDTQYF.

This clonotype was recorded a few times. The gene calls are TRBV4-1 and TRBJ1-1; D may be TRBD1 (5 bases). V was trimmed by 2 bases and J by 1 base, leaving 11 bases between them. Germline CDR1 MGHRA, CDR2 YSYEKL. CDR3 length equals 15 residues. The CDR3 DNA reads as TGCGCCAGCAGCCAATCGGGGGAGAGGAACACTGAAGCTTTCTTT. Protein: CASSQSGERNTEAFF.

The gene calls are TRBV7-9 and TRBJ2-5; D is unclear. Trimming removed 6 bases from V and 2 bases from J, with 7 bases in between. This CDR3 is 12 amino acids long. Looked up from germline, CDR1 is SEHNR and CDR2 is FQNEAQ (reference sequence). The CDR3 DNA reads TGTGCCAGCAGTCCCTGGCAAGAGACCCAGTACTTC. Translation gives CASSPWQETQYF.

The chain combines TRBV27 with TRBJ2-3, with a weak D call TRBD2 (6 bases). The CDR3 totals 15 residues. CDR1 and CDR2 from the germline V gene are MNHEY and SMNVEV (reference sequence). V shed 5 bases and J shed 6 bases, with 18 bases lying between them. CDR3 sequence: CASSRQTSHPDTQYF. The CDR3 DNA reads TGTGCCAGCAGTCGTCAGACTAGTCATCCCGATACGCAGTATTTT.